Following are 26 T cell receptor beta chains from one sample sequenced in a study of cytomegalovirus exposure and HLA in healthy donors. The PCR had 60 Vbeta and 13 Jbeta primers. Only in-frame clones appear in the TCRdb table, and some are missing; sequencing was by immunoSEQ multiplex PCR. The profile shows 180,000 or so clones, 82% of them singletons. The material sequenced was PBMCs. Receptor source: a middle-aged man in good health and CMV-seronegative.

The genes are TRBV7-9 and TRBJ1-1; 7 nucleotides line up with TRBD1. The J segment lost 0 bases and the V segment lost 5 bases, leaving 3 bases of the junction unmatched. Germline-derived CDR1 and CDR2 are SEHNR and FQNEAQ (reference sequence). This CDR3 has 14 residues. The CDR3 here is CASSTGQLNTEAFF. DNA for the CDR3: TGTGCCAGCAGCACGGGACAGCTGAACACTGAAGCTTTCTTT. The complete variable domain, with remaining parts taken from reference TRBV7-9 and TRBJ1-1, reads DTGVSQNPRHKITKRGQNVTFRCDPISEHNRLYWYRQTLGQGPEFLTYFQNEAQLEKSRLLSDRFSAERPKGSFSTLEIQRTEQGDSAMYLCASSTGQLNTEAFFGQGTRLTVV.

The rearrangement joins TRBV28 to TRBJ2-7; 8 bases fit TRBD1. Germline CDR1 and CDR2: MDHEN and SYDVKM. This CDR3 has 16 residues. J lost 4 bases, V lost 5 bases, and 13 bases had no gene match. The CDR3 region is CASSRVITGGRYEQYF. DNA of the CDR3: TGTGCCAGCAGTCGGGTCATCACAGGGGGTCGGTACGAGCAGTACTTC.

The chain carries TRBV18 and TRBJ2-1; D is undetermined. V shed 0 bases and J shed 0 bases, with 9 bases lying between them. The germline gives CDR1 KGHSH, CDR2 LQKENI. The CDR3 is 16 residues long. This CDR3 reads CASSPPAVSSYNEQFF. DNA for the CDR3: TGTGCCAGCTCACCACCGGCAGTCAGCTCCTACAATGAGCAGTTCTTC.

This clone has just a few counts. V usage is TRBV27 and J usage is TRBJ1-1; TRBD1 is a possible D gene (6 bases). This CDR3 contains 13 residues. Germline V gene data show CDR1 as MNHEY and CDR2 as SMNVEV (reference sequence). V was clipped by 1 base and J by 8 bases, with 11 bases between them. The CDR3 spells CASSLLWTAEAFF. CDR3 DNA sequence: TGTGCCAGCAGTTTATTGTGGACAGCCGAAGCTTTCTTT.

CDR3 nucleotides: TGTGCCAGCAGGTACCAGGGACTAGCGACCCAAGAGACCCAGTACTTC. Translating it yields CASRYQGLATQETQYF. The V gene is TRBV2, the J gene TRBJ2-5; 10 bases map to TRBD2. V lost 6 bases, J lost 1 base, and 8 bases stayed unmatched. The germline CDR1 and CDR2 sequences are SNHLY and FYNNEI. The CDR3 covers 16 residues.

This sequence joins TRBV28 and TRBJ2-7; TRBD2 might be the D (5 bases). The CDR3 length is 13 residues. CDR1 and CDR2 (germline): MDHEN, SYDVKM. V shed 5 bases and J shed 4 bases, with 12 bases lying between them. The CDR3 protein is CASSVLDRYEQYF. The CDR3 DNA follows: TGTGCCAGCAGTGTACTAGATCGGTACGAGCAGTACTTC. Looking up the rest from reference TRBV28 and TRBJ2-7 gives the full variable domain: DVKVTQSSRYLVKRTGEKVFLECVQDMDHENMFWYRQDPGLGLRLIYFSYDVKMKEKGDIPEGYSVSREKKERFSLILESASTNQTSMYLCASSVLDRYEQYFGPGTRLTVT.

The V and J genes are TRBV5-5 and TRBJ2-6; 7 bases are shared with TRBD1. The CDR3 loop spans 16 amino acids. Unmatched junction bases numbered 6, after V lost 4 bases and J lost 2 bases. CDR1 is SGHKS, CDR2 YYEKEE, per germline (reference sequence). As DNA, the CDR3 is TGTGCCAGCAGCGGACGGACAGGAACTGGGGCCAACGTCCTGACTTTC. Its protein is CASSGRTGTGANVLTF.

V gene TRBV20-1 combines with J gene TRBJ1-1; D remains unclear. The germline gives CDR1 DFQATT, CDR2 SNEGSKA (reference sequence). There are 11 residues in the CDR3. Trimming took 3 bases from V and 7 from J, leaving 9 bases between them. In DNA, the CDR3 is TGCAGTGCTAGTCGGGTTGATGAAGCTTTCTTT. Translation: CSASRVDEAFF.

V usage is TRBV15 and J usage is TRBJ2-5; TRBD1 agrees at 7 bases. The V segment lost 6 bases and the J segment 3 bases; nucleotides outside the gene matches: 10. The CDR3 loop spans 15 amino acids. CDR1 and CDR2 (germline): LNHNV, YYDKDF (reference sequence). Here the CDR3 DNA reads TGTGCCACCAGTAGACAACCGGGACAGAAAGAGACCCAGTACTTC. This translates into CATSRQPGQKETQYF. Drawing the rest from reference TRBV15 and TRBJ2-5, the complete variable domain is DAMVIQNPRYQVTQFGKPVTLSCSQTLNHNVMYWYQQKSSQAPKLLFHYYDKDFNNEADTPDNFQSRRPNTSFCFLDIRSPGLGDTAMYLCATSRQPGQKETQYFGPGTRLLVL.

This clone was counted only a few times. The V gene is TRBV11-2, the J gene TRBJ2-7; no firm D call. Trimming stripped 3 bases from V and 3 bases from J, with 12 bases between. This CDR3 is 14 amino acids long. Germline V gene sequence: CDR1 SGHAT, CDR2 FQNNGV. CDR3 bases: TGTGCCAGCAGCTTTACCGCGGCAGTCTACGAGCAGTACTTC. Residues: CASSFTAAVYEQYF.

The gene calls are TRBV28 and TRBJ1-2; possibly TRBD1 for D (5 bases). Between the trimmed V and J ends, which lost 8 bases and 5 bases, there was a span of 12 bases. This CDR3 region has 12 residues. Germline assignment: CDR1 MDHEN and CDR2 SYDVKM. Here the CDR3 DNA reads TGTGCCAGCCGTAGGGGTCCGTATGGCTACACCTTC. Translated, it gives CASRRGPYGYTF.

The chain has TRBV5-5 and TRBJ2-7; possibly TRBD2 for D (5 bases). The ends were cut back, 2 bases at V and 2 bases at J, with 8 bases in the middle. The CDR3 sequence is 13 residues long. The germline V gene encodes CDR1 SGHKS and CDR2 YYEKEE (reference sequence). The CDR3 bases are TGTGCCAGCAGCTTCGGGGTGACCTACGAGCAGTACTTC. Its protein is CASSFGVTYEQYF.

The chain couples TRBV10-3 to TRBJ1-2, with D possibly matching TRBD1 (5 bases). The germline gives CDR1 ENHRY, CDR2 SYGVKD. The CDR3 runs to 16 residues. V lost 7 bases, J lost 5 bases, and 23 bases lay in between. The chain's CDR3 is CAITNISWGTRYGYTF. The CDR3 coding sequence is TGTGCCATCACTAATATCTCCTGGGGGACTCGGTATGGCTACACCTTC.

The chain is built from TRBV15 and TRBJ1-2, with 7 bases lining up with TRBD1. The CDR3 is 15 residues long. CDR1 LNHNV and CDR2 YYDKDF come from the germline V gene (reference sequence). V shed 2 bases and J 4 bases; nucleotides not matched to a gene: 7. In nucleotides, the CDR3 is TGTGCCACCAGCAGACGGGACAGCTTACTCTATGGCTACACCTTC. Translation gives CATSRRDSLLYGYTF.

Here the CDR3 DNA reads TGTGCCAGCAGTTTAAGCGCAGCCTACGAGCAGTACTTC. Translating it yields CASSLSAAYEQYF. The chain joins TRBV28 to TRBJ2-7, with D unresolved. V was pared by 2 bases and J by 2 bases, with 7 bases between. The germline CDR1 and CDR2 sequences are MDHEN and SYDVKM. This CDR3 is built from 13 residues.

The J gene is TRBJ1-1, the V gene TRBV4-2, with 9 bases identical to TRBD1. CDR1 and CDR2 from the germline V gene are LGHNA and YNFKEQ. Trimming cost V 5 bases and J 6 bases; bases outside gene matches: 10. This CDR3 is built from 15 residues. Here the CDR3 reads CASSLRQGVTAEAFF. In DNA, the CDR3 is TGTGCCAGCAGCTTGCGACAGGGGGTCACGGCTGAAGCTTTCTTT.

The CDR3 coding sequence is TGTGCCAGCTCACGAAGGACAGAGAACACTGAAGCTTTCTTT. It translates to CASSRRTENTEAFF. The genes are TRBV18 and TRBJ1-1, with D perhaps TRBD1 (6 bases). Trimming took 4 bases from V and 1 from J, leaving 10 bases between them. CDR1 KGHSH and CDR2 LQKENI come from the germline V gene. The CDR3 covers 14 residues.

This clone was observed a single time. The V gene is TRBV5-1, the J gene TRBJ2-3; 10 bases align to TRBD2. The CDR3 sequence is 17 residues long. J was trimmed by 1 base and V by 0 bases; bases with no gene match: 5. Germline CDR1 and CDR2: SGHRS and YFSETQ. This CDR3 is CASSLASGGGGTDTQYF. CDR3 DNA sequence: TGCGCCAGCAGCTTGGCTAGCGGGGGCGGGGGCACAGATACGCAGTATTTT. The full variable domain, completed using reference TRBV5-1 and TRBJ2-3, is KAGVTQTPRYLIKTRGQQVTLSCSPISGHRSVSWYQQTPGQGLQFLFEYFSETQRNKGNFPGRFSGRQFSNSRSEMNVSTLELGDSALYLCASSLASGGGGTDTQYFGPGTRLTVL.

This clone has a single count. The rearrangement uses TRBV25-1 and TRBJ1-3; D is uncertain. V lost 7 bases to trimming and J lost 0 bases, with 10 bases between them. Germline V gene sequence: CDR1 MGHDK, CDR2 SYGVNS. CDR3 length: 14 residues. CDR3 in DNA: TGTGCCAGCACGGCGGGTTTCTCTGGAAACACCATATATTTT. Translating gives CASTAGFSGNTIYF. The full variable domain, completed using reference TRBV25-1 and TRBJ1-3, is EADIYQTPRYLVIGTGKKITLECSQTMGHDKMYWYQQDPGMELHLIHYSYGVNSTEKGDLSSESTVSRIRTEHFPLTLESARPSHTSQYLCASTAGFSGNTIYFGEGSWLTVV.

This sequence joins TRBV14 and TRBJ2-3, with unresolved D. The CDR3 spans 13 residues. Germline loops: CDR1 SGHDN, CDR2 FVKESK. Between the trimmed V and J ends, which lost 5 bases and 2 bases, there was a span of 8 bases. CDR3 in DNA: TGTGCCAGCAGCGTATTCTCCACAGATACGCAGTATTTT. Translating it yields CASSVFSTDTQYF.

The genes are TRBV29-1 and TRBJ1-1; D might be TRBD1 (6 bases). CDR1 is SQVTM, CDR2 ANQGSEA, per germline. With 4 bases removed from V and 5 bases from J, the gap between germline ends came to 14 bases. CDR3 length: 13 amino acids. CDR3 loop: CSVAGTPKTEAFF. The CDR3 bases are TGCAGCGTTGCTGGGACACCAAAAACTGAAGCTTTCTTT.

This clone has more than one count but fewer than ten. The CDR3 nucleotides are TGTGCCAGCAGTTTAACAAACTATGGCTACACCTTC. This codes for CASSLTNYGYTF. The chain links TRBV28 to TRBJ1-2, with D hard to call. CDR3 size: 12 residues. V gave up 2 bases and J gave up 2 bases, with 3 bases separating them. Germline CDR1 is MDHEN and CDR2 is SYDVKM.

The V gene is TRBV2, the J gene TRBJ1-4, with 7 bases aligning to TRBD1. The CDR3 runs 14 residues. The trim removed 5 bases at V and 6 bases at J, leaving 6 bases unmatched. Germline V gene sequence: CDR1 SNHLY, CDR2 FYNNEI. The CDR3 spells CASSQPGTDEKLFF. CDR3 DNA: TGTGCCAGCAGTCAACCCGGGACAGATGAAAAACTGTTTTTT.

This clone was seen a single time. V is TRBV9 and J is TRBJ2-7; 7 positions match TRBD2. This CDR3 region has 14 residues. Germline V lookup: CDR1 SGDLS, CDR2 YYNGEE. With 4 bases clipped from V and 0 bases from J, the junction kept 4 bases outside the gene matches. CDR3 sequence (DNA): TGTGCCAGCAGCCCAGGCGGGAGCTCCTACGAGCAGTACTTC. This sequence encodes CASSPGGSSYEQYF.

This chain links TRBV5-4 with TRBJ2-3; D perhaps matches TRBD2 (6 bases). The CDR3 totals 14 residues. V gave up 2 bases and J gave up 3 bases, with 10 bases separating them. Per germline, CDR1 SGHNT and CDR2 YYREEE (reference sequence). The CDR3 loop reads CASSLIGGTDTQYF. The CDR3 DNA follows: TGTGCCAGCAGCTTAATTGGGGGGACAGATACGCAGTATTTT.

This chain joins TRBV7-6 and TRBJ2-5, with 13 positions matching TRBD2. The length of the CDR3 is 15 residues. The J segment lost 2 bases and the V segment lost 7 bases, leaving 4 bases of the junction unmatched. Germline CDR1 is SGHVS and CDR2 is FNYEAQ. In nucleotides, the CDR3 is TGTGCCAGCATACTAGCGGGGGGGCCACAAGAGACCCAGTACTTC. It translates to CASILAGGPQETQYF.